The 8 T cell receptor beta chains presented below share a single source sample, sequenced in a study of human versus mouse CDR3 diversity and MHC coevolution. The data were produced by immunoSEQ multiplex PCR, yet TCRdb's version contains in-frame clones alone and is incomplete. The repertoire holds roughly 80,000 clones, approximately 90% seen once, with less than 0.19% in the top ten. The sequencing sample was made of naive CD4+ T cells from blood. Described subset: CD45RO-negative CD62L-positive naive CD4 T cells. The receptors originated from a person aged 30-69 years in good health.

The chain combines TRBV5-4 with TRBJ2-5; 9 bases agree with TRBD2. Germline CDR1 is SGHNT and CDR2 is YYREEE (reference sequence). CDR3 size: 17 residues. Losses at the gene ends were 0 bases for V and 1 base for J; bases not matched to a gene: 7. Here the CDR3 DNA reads TGTGCCAGCAGCTTGGGAGCTAGCGGGATGGGCCAAGAGACCCAGTACTTC. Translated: CASSLGASGMGQETQYF. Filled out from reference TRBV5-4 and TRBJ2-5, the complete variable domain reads ETGVTQSPTHLIKTRGQQVTLRCSSQSGHNTVSWYQQALGQGPQFIFQYYREEENGRGNFPPRFSGLQFPNYSSELNVNALELDDSALYLCASSLGASGMGQETQYFGPGTRLLVL.

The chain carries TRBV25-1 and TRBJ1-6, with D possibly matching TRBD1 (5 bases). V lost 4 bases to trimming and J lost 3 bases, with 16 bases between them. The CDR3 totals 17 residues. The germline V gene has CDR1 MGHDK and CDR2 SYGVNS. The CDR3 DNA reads TGTGCCAGCAGTGCCCCCCCGGGGGGACTCTATAATTCACCCCTCCACTTT. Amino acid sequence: CASSAPPGGLYNSPLHF.

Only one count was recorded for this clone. The CDR3 sequence is CASSPRGANSPLHF. In DNA, the CDR3 is TGTGCCAGCAGCCCCCGGGGTGCCAATTCACCCCTCCACTTT. The chain has TRBV6-4 and TRBJ1-6; no firm D call. There are 14 residues in the CDR3. Trimming took off 6 bases at V and 7 bases at J, with 13 bases between the two ends. Germline V lookup: CDR1 MRHNA, CDR2 SNTAGT.

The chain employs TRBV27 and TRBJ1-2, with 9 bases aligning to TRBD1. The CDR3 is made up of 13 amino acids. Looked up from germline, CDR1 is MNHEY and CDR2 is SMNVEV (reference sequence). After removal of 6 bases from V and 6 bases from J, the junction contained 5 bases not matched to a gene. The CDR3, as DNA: TGTGCCAGCAGACCACAGGGGGCAGATGGCTACACCTTC. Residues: CASRPQGADGYTF.

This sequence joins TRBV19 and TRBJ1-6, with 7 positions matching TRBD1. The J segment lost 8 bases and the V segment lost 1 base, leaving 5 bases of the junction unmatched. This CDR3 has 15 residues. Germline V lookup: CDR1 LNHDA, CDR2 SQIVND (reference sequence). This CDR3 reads CASSIGGTDYSPLHF. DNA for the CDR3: TGTGCCAGTAGTATAGGGGGGACAGACTATTCACCCCTCCACTTT. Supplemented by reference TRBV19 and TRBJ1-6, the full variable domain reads DGGITQSPKYLFRKEGQNVTLSCEQNLNHDAMYWYRQDPGQGLRLIYYSQIVNDFQKGDIAEGYSVSREKKESFPLTVTSAQKNPTAFYLCASSIGGTDYSPLHFGNGTRLTVT.

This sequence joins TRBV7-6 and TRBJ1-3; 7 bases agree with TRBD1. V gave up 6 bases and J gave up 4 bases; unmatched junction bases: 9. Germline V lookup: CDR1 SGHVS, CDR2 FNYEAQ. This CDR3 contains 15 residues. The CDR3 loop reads CASSRGPGPGNTIYF. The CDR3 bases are TGTGCCAGCAGTAGGGGGCCGGGGCCGGGAAACACCATATATTTT. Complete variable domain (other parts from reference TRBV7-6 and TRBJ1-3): GAGVSQSPRYKVTKRGQDVALRCDPISGHVSLYWYRQALGQGPEFLTYFNYEAQQDKSGLPNDRFSAERPEGSISTLTIQRTEQRDSAMYRCASSRGPGPGNTIYFGEGSWLTVV.

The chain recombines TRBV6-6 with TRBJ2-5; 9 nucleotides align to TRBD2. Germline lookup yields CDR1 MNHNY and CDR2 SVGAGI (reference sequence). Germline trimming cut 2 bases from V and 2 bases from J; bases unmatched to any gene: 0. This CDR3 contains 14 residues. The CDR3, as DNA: TGTGCCAGCAGTTACGCGGGGGGGCAAGAGACCCAGTACTTC. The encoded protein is CASSYAGGQETQYF.

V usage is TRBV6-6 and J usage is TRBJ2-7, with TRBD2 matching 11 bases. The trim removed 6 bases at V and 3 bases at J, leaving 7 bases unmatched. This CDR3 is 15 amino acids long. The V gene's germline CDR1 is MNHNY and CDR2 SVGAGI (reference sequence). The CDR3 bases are TGTGCCAGCAGGGAAATTAGCGGGAGGGTCTACGAGCAGTACTTC. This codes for CASREISGRVYEQYF.